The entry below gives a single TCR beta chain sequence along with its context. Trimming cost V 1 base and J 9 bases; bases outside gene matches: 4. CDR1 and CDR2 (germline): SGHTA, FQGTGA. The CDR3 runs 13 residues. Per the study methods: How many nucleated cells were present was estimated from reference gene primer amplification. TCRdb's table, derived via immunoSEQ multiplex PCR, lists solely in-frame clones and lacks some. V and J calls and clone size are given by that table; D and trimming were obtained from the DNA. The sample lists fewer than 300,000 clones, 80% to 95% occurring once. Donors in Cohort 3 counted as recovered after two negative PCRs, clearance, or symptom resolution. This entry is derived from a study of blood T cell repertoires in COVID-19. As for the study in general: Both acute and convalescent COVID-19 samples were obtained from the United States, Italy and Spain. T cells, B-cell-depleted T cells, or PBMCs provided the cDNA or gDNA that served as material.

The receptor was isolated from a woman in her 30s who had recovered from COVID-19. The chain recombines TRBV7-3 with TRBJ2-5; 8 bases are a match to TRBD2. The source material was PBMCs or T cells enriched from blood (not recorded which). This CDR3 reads CASSLNGGEAQYF. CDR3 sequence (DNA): TGTGCCAGCAGCTTAAACGGGGGGGAGGCCCAGTACTTC.